Presented here are 32 T cell receptor beta chains from one specimen sequenced in a study of siplizumab effects on memory and regulatory T cells. TCRdb's table, derived via immunoSEQ multiplex PCR, lists solely in-frame clones and lacks some. The table lists about 27,000 clones, around 80% of them singletons, with 24% in the top ten. Sample: memory CD4+ T cells sorted from blood. The receptors were sampled from a human donor in good health.

The chain has TRBV5-6 and TRBJ2-5, with TRBD2 identical over 10 bases. Germline CDR1 is SGHDT and CDR2 is YYEEEE. The CDR3 sequence is 15 residues long. Unmatched junction bases numbered 8, after V lost 4 bases and J lost 5 bases. The CDR3 bases are TGTGCCAGCAGCCGGGGAGCGGGAGGGTTCGAGACCCAGTACTTC. Its protein product is CASSRGAGGFETQYF. Supplemented by reference TRBV5-6 and TRBJ2-5, the full variable domain reads DAGVTQSPTHLIKTRGQQVTLRCSPKSGHDTVSWYQQALGQGPQFIFQYYEEEERQRGNFPDRFSGHQFPNYSSELNVNALLLGDSALYLCASSRGAGGFETQYFGPGTRLLVL.

CDR3 nucleotides: TGCGCCAGCAGCCAAGTCCCCCCGACAGTAGGGGGTGGCTACACCTTC. Amino acids: CASSQVPPTVGGGYTF. The chain combines TRBV4-1 with TRBJ1-2; D might be TRBD1 (6 bases). The germline V gene has CDR1 MGHRA and CDR2 YSYEKL. V lost 1 base and J lost 7, with 19 bases in between. The CDR3 loop spans 16 amino acids.

The chain is built from TRBV14 and TRBJ2-1; D remains ambiguous. Trimming pared 0 bases from V and 13 bases from J, leaving 13 bases between. Germline V lookup: CDR1 SGHDN, CDR2 FVKESK. The CDR3 is 13 amino acids. CDR3 DNA sequence: TGTGCCAGCAGCCAAGAACCCCAGCTGGGACAGTTCTTC. Amino acid sequence: CASSQEPQLGQFF. The variable domain in full, with the rest retrieved from reference TRBV14 and TRBJ2-1, is EAGVTQFPSHSVIEKGQTVTLRCDPISGHDNLYWYRRVMGKEIKFLLHFVKESKQDESGMPNNRFLAERTGGTYSTLKVQPAELEDSGVYFCASSQEPQLGQFFGPGTRLTVL.

This sequence joins TRBV30 and TRBJ1-6; D ambiguous. The CDR3 length is 13 residues. V was shortened by 0 bases and J by 8 bases, with 8 bases between the two germline ends. Germline V gene sequence: CDR1 GTSNPN, CDR2 SVGIG (reference sequence). For the CDR3, the DNA is TGTGCCTGGAGTGTACGCGAGGATTCACCCCTCCACTTT. Protein sequence: CAWSVREDSPLHF.

J is TRBJ2-1 and V is TRBV2; 8 nucleotides line up with TRBD1. The V gene's germline CDR1 is SNHLY and CDR2 FYNNEI. The V and J ends lost 4 bases and 1 base, in that order; junction bases with no gene match: 3. The CDR3 runs to 15 residues. CDR3 residues: CASSARQGSYNEQFF. The CDR3 bases are TGTGCCAGCAGTGCGAGACAGGGGTCCTACAATGAGCAGTTCTTC. Combining the CDR3 with reference TRBV2 and TRBJ2-1 gives the whole variable domain EPEVTQTPSHQVTQMGQEVILRCVPISNHLYFYWYRQILGQKVEFLVSFYNNEISEKSEIFDDQFSVERPDGSNFTLKIRSTKLEDSAMYFCASSARQGSYNEQFFGPGTRLTVL.

The chain is built from TRBV20-1 and TRBJ1-1; D is uncertain. Germline lookup yields CDR1 DFQATT and CDR2 SNEGSKA (reference sequence). V lost 5 bases, J lost 3 bases, and 7 bases lay in between. CDR3 length equals 11 residues. CDR3 loop: CSARTDTEAFF. CDR3 DNA: TGCAGTGCTCGAACGGACACTGAAGCTTTCTTT.

The V and J genes are TRBV4-2 and TRBJ1-3; no firm D call. The CDR3 covers 15 residues. V lost 0 bases to trimming and J lost 4 bases, with 10 bases between them. Germline V gene sequence: CDR1 LGHNA, CDR2 YNFKEQ. The CDR3 reads CASSQDFGEGNTIYF. CDR3 nucleotide sequence: TGTGCCAGCAGCCAAGATTTTGGGGAAGGAAACACCATATATTTT.

V usage is TRBV7-2 and J usage is TRBJ2-7, with 7 positions matching TRBD1. V was clipped by 2 bases and J by 6 bases; unmatched bases: 1. The V gene's germline CDR1 is SGHTA and CDR2 FQGNSA. This CDR3 is 12 amino acids long. The CDR3 bases are TGTGCCAGCAGCTTAAACAGGGGCGAGCAGTACTTC. Translated: CASSLNRGEQYF. Variable domain in full (rest from reference TRBV7-2 and TRBJ2-7): GAGVSQSPSNKVTEKGKDVELRCDPISGHTALYWYRQSLGQGLEFLIYFQGNSAPDKSGLPSDRFSAERTGGSVSTLTIQRTQQEDSAVYLCASSLNRGEQYFGPGTRLTVT.

As DNA, the CDR3 is TGTGCCAGCCGGACAGTATCCCCCTACGAGCAGTACTTC. It is translated as CASRTVSPYEQYF. The chain recombines TRBV6-1 with TRBJ2-7, with D perhaps matching TRBD1 (6 bases). This CDR3 contains 13 residues. V dropped 8 bases and J dropped 2 bases, with 13 bases sitting between them. Germline CDR1 is MNHNS and CDR2 is SASEGT.

J is TRBJ2-5 and V is TRBV25-1, with a tentative D call TRBD1 (5 bases). V was trimmed by 7 bases and J by 5 bases, leaving 14 bases between them. The CDR3 runs 13 residues. CDR1 and CDR2 from the germline V gene are MGHDK and SYGVNS. CDR3 DNA: TGTGCCAGCAACGCAGGGAATTGGGAGACCCAGTACTTC. Its protein product is CASNAGNWETQYF.

The chain uses TRBV20-1 and TRBJ1-1; D uncertain. Germline V CDR1 and CDR2: DFQATT, SNEGSKA (reference sequence). CDR3 length: 10 residues. V was cut by 5 bases and J by 8 bases, with 9 bases left in between. CDR3 sequence: CSADGREAFF. Here the CDR3 DNA reads TGCAGTGCTGATGGTCGGGAAGCTTTCTTT.

This clone was seen more than once but under ten times. The chain uses TRBV7-2 and TRBJ2-7, with D perhaps TRBD2 (6 bases). The germline V and J ends were trimmed by 6 bases and 3 bases, with 12 bases remaining between them. The CDR3 totals 13 residues. Germline CDR1 reads SGHTA; CDR2 reads FQGNSA. CDR3 DNA: TGTGCCAGCAGAGGGACTCCCAGCTACGAGCAGTACTTC. This codes for CASRGTPSYEQYF.

CDR3 protein: CASSLGNPGEALHF. As DNA, the CDR3 is TGTGCCAGCAGTTTAGGGAATCCGGGGGAGGCCCTCCACTTT. V is TRBV28 and J is TRBJ1-6; D may be TRBD1 (5 bases). The CDR3 is made up of 14 amino acids. Germline V gene data show CDR1 as MDHEN and CDR2 as SYDVKM. V was pared by 2 bases and J by 14 bases, with 16 bases between.

This rearrangement joins TRBV11-3 to TRBJ2-1; a weak D match, TRBD2 (5 bases). Germline V gene data show CDR1 as SGHNT and CDR2 as YENEEA. With 1 base removed from V and 6 bases from J, the gap between germline ends came to 16 bases. The CDR3 has 16 residues. CDR3 loop: CASSLGLAEDFNEQFF. Written as DNA, the CDR3 is TGTGCCAGCAGCTTAGGGCTAGCCGAGGATTTCAATGAGCAGTTCTTC.

The J gene is TRBJ2-3, the V gene TRBV19; no reliable D call. V lost 6 bases and J 0 bases, leaving 7 bases between the germline ends. CDR1 is LNHDA, CDR2 SQIVND, per germline (reference sequence). The CDR3 sequence is 13 residues long. The CDR3 spells CASRSASTDTQYF. The CDR3, as DNA: TGTGCCAGTAGAAGTGCTAGCACAGATACGCAGTATTTT.

The genes are TRBV5-4 and TRBJ1-1, with D possibly being TRBD1 (6 bases). The length of the CDR3 is 13 residues. The germline V and J ends were trimmed by 2 bases and 5 bases, with 10 bases remaining between them. The germline V gene encodes CDR1 SGHNT and CDR2 YYREEE (reference sequence). CDR3 nucleotide sequence: TGTGCCAGCAGCTTTGAAGGGGGGACTGAAGCTTTCTTT. It yields the protein CASSFEGGTEAFF.

The V call is TRBV2, the J call TRBJ1-5, with D tentatively TRBD1 (6 bases). Germline V gives CDR1 SNHLY, CDR2 FYNNEI. V shed 6 bases and J shed 4 bases, with 13 bases lying between them. This CDR3 comprises 14 residues. This CDR3 reads CASSPGAGNQPQHF. As DNA, the CDR3 is TGTGCCAGCAGCCCAGGGGCTGGTAATCAGCCCCAGCATTTT.

The chain joins TRBV7-8 to TRBJ1-5; D might be TRBD1 (5 bases). Germline V CDR1 and CDR2: SGHVS, FQNEAQ. The CDR3 has 15 residues. V was trimmed by 5 bases and J by 2 bases, leaving 13 bases between them. The CDR3 DNA reads TGTGCCAGCAGCCCAGGCGTAGGGGGCAATCAGCCCCAGCATTTT. It yields the protein CASSPGVGGNQPQHF.

The chain couples TRBV19 to TRBJ1-4; D is ambiguous. Germline V gene sequence: CDR1 LNHDA, CDR2 SQIVND (reference sequence). The length of the CDR3 is 15 residues. V lost 3 bases and J lost 3, with 11 bases in between. CDR3 DNA sequence: TGTGCCAGTAGTATCCCCCGGGAGGCTAATGAAAAACTGTTTTTT. Translating gives CASSIPREANEKLFF.

This chain uses TRBV19 with TRBJ2-7, with TRBD2 matching 14 bases. In germline, CDR1 is LNHDA, CDR2 SQIVND (reference sequence). The CDR3 has 16 amino acids. Germline trimming cut 7 bases from V and 5 bases from J; bases unmatched to any gene: 10. CDR3 in DNA: TGTGCCAGTAACGACAGGGGACTAGCGGGAGTCGACGAGCAGTACTTC. It translates to CASNDRGLAGVDEQYF.

V and J are TRBV6-1 and TRBJ2-7; 12 positions match TRBD2. From germline, CDR1 is MNHNS and CDR2 SASEGT. There are 13 residues in the CDR3. V lost 5 bases, J lost 9 bases, and 5 bases stayed unmatched. The chain's CDR3 is CASSSASGRGQYF. CDR3 bases: TGTGCCAGCAGTTCGGCTAGCGGGAGGGGGCAGTACTTC.

The rearrangement links TRBV18 to TRBJ1-1; D possibly corresponds to TRBD1 (5 bases). Germline lookup yields CDR1 KGHSH and CDR2 LQKENI. V was clipped by 4 bases and J by 3 bases, with 12 bases between them. CDR3 length: 14 residues. The CDR3 here is CASSLTRGDTEAFF. The CDR3 bases are TGTGCCAGCTCACTAACCCGAGGGGACACTGAAGCTTTCTTT.

On this clone itself: The sample holds other DNA sequences that translate to the same CDR3. The chain combines TRBV27 with TRBJ1-1; possible D gene TRBD1, 5 bases. The CDR3 totals 14 residues. Trimming pared 7 bases from V and 4 bases from J, leaving 16 bases between. Looked up from germline, CDR1 is MNHEY and CDR2 is SMNVEV (reference sequence). The CDR3 is CASTNRGQGTEAFF. CDR3 coding DNA: TGTGCCAGCACAAATCGGGGTCAGGGCACTGAAGCTTTCTTT.

The chain joins TRBV7-8 to TRBJ2-3, with D uncertain. V shed 1 base and J shed 1 base, with 6 bases lying between them. The CDR3 totals 14 residues. Germline V gene data show CDR1 as SGHVS and CDR2 as FQNEAQ. The DNA for the CDR3 is TGTGCCAGCAGCTTAGTTGCCCGCACAGATACGCAGTATTTT. It is translated as CASSLVARTDTQYF.

The table lists this clone with a count of one. The V call is TRBV7-2, the J call TRBJ1-5, with D unclear. V was shortened by 1 base and J by 1 base, with 11 bases between the two germline ends. Germline CDR1 is SGHTA and CDR2 is FQGNSA. This CDR3 is built from 16 residues. The chain's CDR3 is CASSLVVGFSNQPQHF. CDR3 DNA sequence: TGTGCCAGCAGCTTAGTGGTAGGGTTCAGCAATCAGCCCCAGCATTTT. Filled out from reference TRBV7-2 and TRBJ1-5, the complete variable domain reads GAGVSQSPSNKVTEKGKDVELRCDPISGHTALYWYRQSLGQGLEFLIYFQGNSAPDKSGLPSDRFSAERTGGSVSTLTIQRTQQEDSAVYLCASSLVVGFSNQPQHFGDGTRLSIL.

The genes are TRBV4-3 and TRBJ2-1; D might be TRBD2 (5 bases). V lost 5 bases and J 0 bases, leaving 8 bases between the germline ends. Germline V gene data show CDR1 as LGHNA and CDR2 as YSLEER. CDR3 size: 14 residues. CDR3 DNA: TGCGCCAGCAGCGACGGAGGCTCCTACAATGAGCAGTTCTTC. This codes for CASSDGGSYNEQFF.

The J gene is TRBJ1-2, the V gene TRBV4-2; possibly TRBD1 for D (5 bases). Germline loops: CDR1 LGHNA, CDR2 YNFKEQ. The CDR3 loop spans 15 amino acids. The V end was cut by 1 base, the J end by 8 bases, with 17 bases between. CDR3 sequence reads: CASSQGTNNVRGYTF. The CDR3, as DNA: TGTGCCAGCAGCCAAGGGACAAACAACGTGCGGGGCTACACCTTC.

V gene TRBV5-6 combines with J gene TRBJ1-4; TRBD1 agrees at 8 bases. The length of the CDR3 is 14 residues. V trimming: 4 bases; J trimming: 7 bases; junction bases outside the gene matches: 6. In germline, CDR1 is SGHDT, CDR2 YYEEEE. As DNA, the CDR3 is TGTGCCAGCAGCCGAATTGACAGGGGTGAAAAACTGTTTTTT. Protein: CASSRIDRGEKLFF.

The gene calls are TRBV19 and TRBJ2-1; 8 positions agree with TRBD1. J gave up 7 bases and V 5 bases, and 13 bases lay outside the gene matches. The germline V gene encodes CDR1 LNHDA and CDR2 SQIVND (reference sequence). CDR3 size: 16 residues. As DNA, the CDR3 is TGTGCCAGTAGTCCACGAGGCCAGGGGGCGTCTAATGAGCAGTTCTTC. It translates to CASSPRGQGASNEQFF.

The CDR3, as DNA: TGTGCCACCAGCAGCCCGACAGGGTGGGATCAGCCCCAGCATTTT. It is translated as CATSSPTGWDQPQHF. This chain links TRBV15 with TRBJ1-5; 7 bases line up with TRBD1. Germline V CDR1 and CDR2: LNHNV, YYDKDF (reference sequence). This CDR3 has 15 amino acids. Germline trimming cut 3 bases from V and 5 bases from J; bases unmatched to any gene: 7.

The chain recombines TRBV29-1 with TRBJ2-1, with 13 bases aligning to TRBD2. The CDR3 is 14 amino acids. Germline V lookup: CDR1 SQVTM, CDR2 ANQGSEA. CDR3: CGGVGLAGVHEQFF. Here the CDR3 DNA reads TGCGGAGGAGTAGGACTAGCGGGAGTACATGAGCAGTTCTTC.

CDR3: CAWSGVGATGELFF. Written as DNA, the CDR3 is TGTGCCTGGAGTGGGGTGGGGGCCACCGGGGAGCTGTTTTTT. This rearrangement joins TRBV30 to TRBJ2-2, with D possibly TRBD1 on 6 matching bases. Germline values: CDR1 GTSNPN, CDR2 SVGIG (reference sequence). Trimming removed 1 base at V and 4 bases at J, with 10 bases between. The CDR3 is 14 amino acids.